The source of this T cell receptor (beta chain) is a study of long-term antiretroviral therapy in people with HIV. CDR1 is SGHDT and CDR2 is YYEEEE in the germline V gene. The CDR3 consists of 16 residues. V lost 5 bases to trimming and J lost 0 bases; unmatched junction nucleotides: 9. Running of the v3.0 immunoSEQ assay took place at survey level. Clones were read by immunoSEQ multiplex PCR, and TCRdb kept only the in-frame ones, dropping some. The sample records 25,000 to 35,000 clones, about 94% being singletons. The sequence came from a man in his fifties or sixties with HIV. The specimen was unsorted PBMCs, collected about 7.4 years after starting antiretroviral therapy. The V and J genes are TRBV5-6 and TRBJ2-3, with 7 bases matching TRBD1. CDR3 DNA: TGTGCCAGCAGTTTTGACAGGGCGTTTAGCACAGATACGCAGTATTTT. Its translation: CASSFDRAFSTDTQYF.